The 27 T cell receptor beta chains below come from one sample, sequenced in a study of blood T cells in healthy people across ages. A second roughly 6 to 12 cycle PCR used barcoded and J-beta primers. Each CDR3 protein gets one entry after TCRdb re-called the 5' RACE reads with MiXCR. The sample has 600,000 to 650,000 distinct CDR3 sequences, under 65% seen once. Input material: blood. These receptors all come from a man aged 60-69 years in good health.

CDR3 protein: CSVRLSGFSYGYTF. The CDR3 DNA follows: TGCAGCGTCCGGCTTTCGGGGTTCTCCTATGGCTACACCTTC. This chain joins TRBV29-1 and TRBJ1-2; unclear D gene. The CDR3 extends over 14 amino acids. V was clipped by 6 bases and J by 4 bases, with 18 bases between them. CDR1 SQVTM and CDR2 ANQGSEA come from the germline V gene.

The count of this clonotype is one. The rearrangement links TRBV29-1 to TRBJ2-1; tentative D call: TRBD2 (5 bases). V lost 0 bases, J lost 12 bases, and 9 bases lay in between. The germline V gene encodes CDR1 SQVTM and CDR2 ANQGSEA. The CDR3 is made up of 11 amino acids. CDR3 DNA: TGCAGCGTTGAAGACCAACGGGGGCAGTTCTTC. As protein: CSVEDQRGQFF.

The gene calls are TRBV6-6 and TRBJ1-2, with D possibly being TRBD1 (5 bases). This CDR3 contains 11 residues. V dropped 8 bases and J dropped 8 bases, with 12 bases sitting between them. CDR1 is MNHNY, CDR2 SVGAGI, per germline (reference sequence). The CDR3 sequence is CASLGARGYTF. The CDR3 DNA follows: TGTGCCAGCTTAGGGGCCCGGGGCTACACCTTC.

The chain is built from TRBV20-1 and TRBJ2-7; the match to TRBD1 covers 9 bases. The CDR3 covers 15 residues. The germline V gene has CDR1 DFQATT and CDR2 SNEGSKA (reference sequence). V gave up 2 bases and J gave up 5 bases; unmatched junction bases: 10. This CDR3 is CSARIPGQGLHEQYF. In DNA, the CDR3 is TGCAGTGCTAGAATTCCGGGACAGGGCCTCCACGAGCAGTACTTC.

This clonotype has a handful of counts. The CDR3 protein is CATSSGLDQETQYF. The DNA for the CDR3 is TGTGCCACCAGCAGTGGACTAGACCAAGAGACCCAGTACTTC. This chain uses TRBV15 with TRBJ2-7, with 7 bases identical to TRBD2. The tail of the sequence fits TRBJ2-5 better, so the J call may be wrong. The CDR3 contains 14 residues. Germline CDR1 reads LNHNV; CDR2 reads YYDKDF (reference sequence).

The rearrangement joins TRBV12-3 or TRBV12-4 to TRBJ1-1; no reliable D call. V lost 3 bases and J 4 bases, leaving 6 bases between the germline ends. The length of the CDR3 is 12 residues. CDR3 DNA: TGTGCCAGCAGTTTTCATATCACTGAAGCTTTCTTT. As protein: CASSFHITEAFF.

The chain joins TRBV11-2 to TRBJ2-3; possibly TRBD2 for D (6 bases). The CDR3 sequence is 15 residues long. Looked up from germline, CDR1 is SGHAT and CDR2 is FQNNGV. V was pared by 5 bases and J by 2 bases, with 14 bases between. CDR3 loop: CASSKGGYSTDTQYF. The CDR3 region has the DNA TGTGCCAGCAGCAAAGGAGGGTACTCCACAGATACGCAGTATTTT.

The chain uses TRBV4-1 and TRBJ2-2; D might be TRBD2 (5 bases). The CDR3 length is 15 residues. Germline CDR1 MGHRA, CDR2 YSYEKL. V lost 4 bases and J 8 bases, leaving 17 bases between the germline ends. CDR3 protein: CASSPEVATSGELFF. Here the CDR3 DNA reads TGCGCCAGCAGCCCGGAGGTGGCGACGTCAGGGGAGCTGTTTTTT.

This chain uses TRBV12-3 or TRBV12-4 with TRBJ2-7; the match to TRBD1 covers 9 bases. Losses at the gene ends were 8 bases for V and 5 bases for J; bases not matched to a gene: 4. The CDR3 consists of 12 residues. The CDR3 reads CASPTGGHEQYF. CDR3 DNA sequence: TGTGCCAGCCCGACAGGGGGTCACGAGCAGTACTTC.

The chain employs TRBV11-2 and TRBJ2-3, with TRBD2 matching 15 bases. V dropped 6 bases and J dropped 6; count of bases not matched to a gene: 19. This CDR3 region has 20 residues. Germline V CDR1 and CDR2: SGHAT, FQNNGV. The CDR3 DNA reads as TGTGCCAGCAGGAAGACTAACCCGGGACTAGCGGGGGGCTTCATTGATACGCAGTATTTT. Translation gives CASRKTNPGLAGGFIDTQYF.

This clonotype was counted between two and nine times. V gene TRBV5-1 combines with J gene TRBJ1-2, with 7 bases fitting TRBD1. The CDR3 totals 15 residues. V shed 0 bases, J shed 3 bases, and the junction held 5 bases outside the gene matches. Per the germline V gene, CDR1 is SGHRS and CDR2 is YFSETQ. The CDR3 here is CASSLDRGRDYGYTF. The CDR3 nucleotides are TGCGCCAGCAGCTTGGACAGGGGACGGGACTATGGCTACACCTTC.

In its sample, this clonotype was seen a few times. The chain carries TRBV5-4 and TRBJ2-5; 7 bases line up with TRBD1. Germline CDR1 and CDR2: SGHNT and YYREEE (reference sequence). Trimming removed 4 bases from V and 4 bases from J; junction bases left unmatched: 10. CDR3 length equals 15 residues. The CDR3 sequence: CASSPVRAGGETQYF. CDR3 DNA: TGTGCCAGCAGCCCCGTTAGGGCAGGGGGAGAGACCCAGTACTTC.

The genes are TRBV2 and TRBJ2-3, with TRBD1 identical over 8 bases. CDR3 size: 17 residues. Germline V gene lookup returns CDR1 SNHLY and CDR2 FYNNEI. V was clipped by 6 bases and J by 1 base; unmatched bases: 12. The CDR3 sequence: CASRPGSGTGGTDTQYF. The CDR3 DNA reads as TGTGCCAGCAGGCCTGGATCCGGGACAGGCGGCACAGATACGCAGTATTTT.

This CDR3 is CASSLDYRQETQYF. The DNA for the CDR3 is TGTGCCAGCAGCTTAGATTACAGACAAGAGACCCAGTACTTC. This sequence joins TRBV7-9 and TRBJ2-5; D is unclear. Trimming removed 1 base at V and 2 bases at J, with 8 bases between. Per germline, CDR1 SEHNR and CDR2 FQNEAQ (reference sequence). The CDR3 spans 14 residues. The full variable domain, with the rest looked up from reference TRBV7-9 and TRBJ2-5, is DTGVSQNPRHKITKRGQNVTFRCDPISEHNRLYWYRQTLGQGPEFLTYFQNEAQLEKSRLLSDRFSAERPKGSFSTLEIQRTEQGDSAMYLCASSLDYRQETQYFGPGTRLLVL.

V gene TRBV11-2 combines with J gene TRBJ2-5, with TRBD2 as a possible D gene (6 bases). Germline loops: CDR1 SGHAT, CDR2 FQNNGV. V lost 5 bases and J 5 bases, leaving 21 bases between the germline ends. There are 16 residues in the CDR3. CDR3: CASSASREQGRETQYF. In DNA, the CDR3 is TGTGCCAGCAGCGCTAGCCGGGAGCAGGGACGGGAGACCCAGTACTTC.

The J gene is TRBJ1-2, the V gene TRBV20-1, with 10 bases that match TRBD1. V was clipped by 6 bases and J by 6 bases; unmatched bases: 4. CDR3 length: 12 residues. Looked up from germline, CDR1 is DFQATT and CDR2 is SNEGSKA (reference sequence). CDR3 in amino acids: CSARQGANGYTF. CDR3 in DNA: TGCAGTGCAAGACAGGGGGCAAATGGCTACACCTTC.

This clonotype was recorded once. This chain connects TRBV28 to TRBJ1-2, with D uncertain. CDR1 and CDR2 from the germline V gene are MDHEN and SYDVKM. This CDR3 is built from 13 residues. V lost 8 bases, J lost 2 bases, and 12 bases lay in between. The CDR3 region has the DNA TGTGCCAGCCTCACAGTTACCAACTATGGCTACACCTTC. Its protein product is CASLTVTNYGYTF.

There are a few counts of this clonotype. V usage is TRBV20-1 and J usage is TRBJ2-7, with unresolved D. The V gene's germline CDR1 is DFQATT and CDR2 SNEGSKA (reference sequence). The CDR3 is 14 residues long. The V and J ends lost 2 bases and 0 bases respectively, with 11 bases between them. The chain's CDR3 is CSARSLTSSYEQYF. The CDR3 DNA is TGCAGTGCTAGAAGTCTAACGAGCTCCTACGAGCAGTACTTC.

In its sample, this clonotype was seen a few times. V and J are TRBV15 and TRBJ2-5; the D gene is possibly TRBD2 (6 bases). Germline V gene sequence: CDR1 LNHNV, CDR2 YYDKDF (reference sequence). The V end lost 1 base, the J end lost 0 bases, and 6 bases lay between the germline ends. The CDR3 is 14 residues long. DNA for the CDR3: TGTGCCACCAGCAGAGGGGACTACCAAGAGACCCAGTACTTC. It is translated as CATSRGDYQETQYF.

In its sample, this clonotype was seen a few times. V usage is TRBV20-1 and J usage is TRBJ2-6; 7 nucleotides line up with TRBD1. Germline CDR1 is DFQATT and CDR2 is SNEGSKA (reference sequence). The length of the CDR3 is 14 residues. V lost 6 bases and J lost 10; bases outside the gene matches: 12. The CDR3 reads CSAFSGTAGNVLTF. DNA for the CDR3: TGCAGTGCGTTCTCGGGGACAGCTGGAAACGTCCTGACTTTC.

The V call is TRBV5-1, the J call TRBJ2-1, with TRBD2 matching over 8 bases. Unmatched junction bases numbered 2, after V lost 2 bases and J lost 1 base. The CDR3 spans 15 residues. From germline, CDR1 is SGHRS and CDR2 YFSETQ. DNA of the CDR3: TGCGCCAGCAGCTTTAGCGGGGATTCCTACAATGAGCAGTTCTTC. Protein: CASSFSGDSYNEQFF.

This clonotype has a single count. CDR3 in amino acids: CASKSGGRNEQFF. CDR3 nucleotide sequence: TGTGCCAGCAAGTCGGGGGGGCGCAACGAGCAGTTCTTC. The chain links TRBV28 to TRBJ2-1; TRBD2 aligns across 8 bases. This CDR3 has 13 residues. After removal of 7 bases from V and 10 bases from J, the junction contained 9 bases not matched to a gene. The germline gives CDR1 MDHEN, CDR2 SYDVKM.

This chain joins TRBV6-1 and TRBJ2-1, with 8 bases lining up with TRBD1. Germline V gene lookup returns CDR1 MNHNS and CDR2 SASEGT. V lost 7 bases, J lost 12 bases, and 5 bases stayed unmatched. This CDR3 contains 11 residues. CDR3 nucleotides: TGTGCCAGCACCTACGGACAGGGGCAGTTCTTC. Protein product: CASTYGQGQFF.

The chain recombines TRBV7-2 with TRBJ2-7, with D possibly TRBD1 on 5 matching bases. The length of the CDR3 is 14 residues. Looked up from germline, CDR1 is SGHTA and CDR2 is FQGNSA. V was cut by 0 bases and J by 3 bases, with 9 bases left in between. CDR3 region: CASSLASQGYEQYF. The CDR3 DNA reads as TGTGCCAGCAGCTTAGCGAGTCAGGGCTACGAGCAGTACTTC.

This clonotype showed up many times. This chain joins TRBV20-1 and TRBJ1-2; D possibly corresponds to TRBD1 (5 bases). The germline gives CDR1 DFQATT, CDR2 SNEGSKA (reference sequence). The CDR3 is made up of 14 amino acids. With 6 bases removed from V and 4 bases from J, the gap between germline ends came to 18 bases. The CDR3 loop is CSAADSRGGYGYTF. The CDR3 nucleotides are TGCAGTGCCGCCGACAGCCGGGGGGGCTATGGCTACACCTTC.

A few counts support this clonotype. This chain connects TRBV29-1 to TRBJ2-5; 10 positions match TRBD1. V trimming: 2 bases; J trimming: 4 bases; junction bases outside the gene matches: 4. The CDR3 extends over 14 amino acids. Per germline, CDR1 SQVTM and CDR2 ANQGSEA. The DNA of the CDR3 is TGCAGCGTTGAAAAGGGACAGGGGTCAGAGACCCAGTACTTC. Its protein product is CSVEKGQGSETQYF. The full variable domain, in which reference TRBV29-1 and TRBJ2-5 provide the parts outside the CDR3, is SAVISQKPSRDICQRGTSLTIQCQVDSQVTMMFWYRQQPGQSLTLIATANQGSEATYESGFVIDKFPISRPNLTFSTLTVSNMSPEDSSIYLCSVEKGQGSETQYFGPGTRLLVL.

CDR3 nucleotides: TGTGCCAGCAGTCCCGCGCGGGGCGGGGAGACCCAGTACTTC. The encoded protein is CASSPARGGETQYF. This rearrangement joins TRBV12-3 or TRBV12-4 to TRBJ2-7, with TRBD2 as a possible D gene (6 bases). Matching the DNA end better, TRBJ2-5 makes the J call doubtful. This CDR3 is built from 14 residues.